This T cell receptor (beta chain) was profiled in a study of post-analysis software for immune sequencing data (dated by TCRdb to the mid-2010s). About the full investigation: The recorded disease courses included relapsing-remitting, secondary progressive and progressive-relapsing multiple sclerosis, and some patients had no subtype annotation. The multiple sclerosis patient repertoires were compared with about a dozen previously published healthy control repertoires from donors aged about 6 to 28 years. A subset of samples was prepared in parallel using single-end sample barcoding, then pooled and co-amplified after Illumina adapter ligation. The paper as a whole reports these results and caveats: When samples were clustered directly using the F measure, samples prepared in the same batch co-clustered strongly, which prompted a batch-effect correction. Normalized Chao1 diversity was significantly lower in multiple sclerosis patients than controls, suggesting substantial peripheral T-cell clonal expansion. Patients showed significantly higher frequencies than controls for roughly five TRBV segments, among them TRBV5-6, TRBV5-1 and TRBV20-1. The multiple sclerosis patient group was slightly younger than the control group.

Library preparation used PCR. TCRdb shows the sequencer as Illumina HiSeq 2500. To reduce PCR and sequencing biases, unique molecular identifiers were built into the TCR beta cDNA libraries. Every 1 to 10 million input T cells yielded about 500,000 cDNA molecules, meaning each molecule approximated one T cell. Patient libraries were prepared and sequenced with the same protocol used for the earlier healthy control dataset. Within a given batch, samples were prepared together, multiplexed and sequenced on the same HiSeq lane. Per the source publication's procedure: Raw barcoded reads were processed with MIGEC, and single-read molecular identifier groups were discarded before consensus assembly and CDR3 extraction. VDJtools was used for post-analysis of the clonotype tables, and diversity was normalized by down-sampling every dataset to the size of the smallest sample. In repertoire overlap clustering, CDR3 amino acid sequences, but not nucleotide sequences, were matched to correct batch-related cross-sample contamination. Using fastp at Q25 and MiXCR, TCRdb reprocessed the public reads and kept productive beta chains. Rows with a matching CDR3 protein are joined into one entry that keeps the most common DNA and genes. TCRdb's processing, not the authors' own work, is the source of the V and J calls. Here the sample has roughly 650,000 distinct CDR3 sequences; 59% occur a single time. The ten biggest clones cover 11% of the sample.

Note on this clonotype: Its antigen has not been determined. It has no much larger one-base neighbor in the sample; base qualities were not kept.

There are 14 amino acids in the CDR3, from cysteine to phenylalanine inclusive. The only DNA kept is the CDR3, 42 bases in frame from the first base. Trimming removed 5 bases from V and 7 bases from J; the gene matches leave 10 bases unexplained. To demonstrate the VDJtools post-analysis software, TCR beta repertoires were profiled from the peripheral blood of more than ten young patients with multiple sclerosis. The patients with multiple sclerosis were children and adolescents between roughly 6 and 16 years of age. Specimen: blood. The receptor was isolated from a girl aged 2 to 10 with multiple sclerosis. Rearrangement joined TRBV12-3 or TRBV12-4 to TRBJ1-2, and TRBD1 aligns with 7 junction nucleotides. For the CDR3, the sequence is CASSPIGTVGGYTF. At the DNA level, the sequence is TGTGCCAGCAGTCCTATCGGGACAGTGGGTGGCTACACCTTC.